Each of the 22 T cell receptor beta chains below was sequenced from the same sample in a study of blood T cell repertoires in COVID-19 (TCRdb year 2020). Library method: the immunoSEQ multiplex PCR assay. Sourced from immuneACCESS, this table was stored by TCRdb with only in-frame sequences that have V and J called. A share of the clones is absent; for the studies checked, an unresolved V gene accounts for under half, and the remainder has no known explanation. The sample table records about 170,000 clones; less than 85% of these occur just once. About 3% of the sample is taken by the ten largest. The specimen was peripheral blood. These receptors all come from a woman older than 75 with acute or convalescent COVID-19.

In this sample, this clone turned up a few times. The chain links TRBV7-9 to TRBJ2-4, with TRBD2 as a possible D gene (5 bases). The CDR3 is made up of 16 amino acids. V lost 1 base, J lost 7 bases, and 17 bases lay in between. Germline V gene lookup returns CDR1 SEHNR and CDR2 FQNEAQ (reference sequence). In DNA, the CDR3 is TGTGCCAGCAGCTTAGAAAAGGGATCCCCGGGGAACATTCAGTACTTC. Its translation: CASSLEKGSPGNIQYF. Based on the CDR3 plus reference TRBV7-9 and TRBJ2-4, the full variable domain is DTGVSQNPRHKITKRGQNVTFRCDPISEHNRLYWYRQTLGQGPEFLTYFQNEAQLEKSRLLSDRFSAERPKGSFSTLEIQRTEQGDSAMYLCASSLEKGSPGNIQYFGAGTRLSVL.

The CDR3 DNA sequence: TGTGCCAGCAGTTTGGCGGGTTCCGGAAACACCATATATTTT. This codes for CASSLAGSGNTIYF. The chain joins TRBV28 to TRBJ1-3, with D hard to call. The V gene's germline CDR1 is MDHEN and CDR2 SYDVKM. CDR3 size: 14 residues. The V end was cut by 3 bases, the J end by 4 bases, with 10 bases between.

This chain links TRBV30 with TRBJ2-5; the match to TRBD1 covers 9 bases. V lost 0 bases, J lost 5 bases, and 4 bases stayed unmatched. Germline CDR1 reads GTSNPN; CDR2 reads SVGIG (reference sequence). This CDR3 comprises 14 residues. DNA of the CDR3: TGTGCCTGGAGTGTACAGGGGGCTTTGGAGACCCAGTACTTC. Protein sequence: CAWSVQGALETQYF.

The CDR3 DNA follows: TGTGCCAGCAGTTACACGGGACTAGCGCACCAAGAGACCCAGTACTTC. Its translation: CASSYTGLAHQETQYF. This rearrangement joins TRBV6-5 to TRBJ2-5, with TRBD2 identical over 10 bases. Trimming at V came to 2 bases and at J to 0 bases, leaving 3 bases not matched to a gene. Germline loops: CDR1 MNHEY, CDR2 SVGAGI. The CDR3 extends over 16 amino acids.

The CDR3 nucleotides are TGTGCCAGCAGCGGGACAGCCCTCTATGGCTACACCTTC. Translation: CASSGTALYGYTF. The J gene is TRBJ1-2, the V gene TRBV6-2 or TRBV6-3, with 7 bases identical to TRBD1. Losses at the gene ends were 6 bases for V and 4 bases for J; bases not matched to a gene: 5. Germline V gene lookup returns CDR1 MNHEY and CDR2 SVGEGT. CDR3 length: 13 residues.

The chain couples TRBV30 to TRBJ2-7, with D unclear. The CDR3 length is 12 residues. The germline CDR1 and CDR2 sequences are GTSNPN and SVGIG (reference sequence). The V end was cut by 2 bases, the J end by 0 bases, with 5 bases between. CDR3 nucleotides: TGTGCCTGGAGTTCCAGCTCCTACGAGCAGTACTTC. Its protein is CAWSSSSYEQYF.

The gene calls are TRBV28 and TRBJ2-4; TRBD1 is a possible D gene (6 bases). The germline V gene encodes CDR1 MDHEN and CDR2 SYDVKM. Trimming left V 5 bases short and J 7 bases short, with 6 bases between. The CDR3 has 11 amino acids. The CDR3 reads CASSQGNIQYF. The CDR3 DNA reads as TGTGCCAGCAGTCAGGGGAACATTCAGTACTTC.

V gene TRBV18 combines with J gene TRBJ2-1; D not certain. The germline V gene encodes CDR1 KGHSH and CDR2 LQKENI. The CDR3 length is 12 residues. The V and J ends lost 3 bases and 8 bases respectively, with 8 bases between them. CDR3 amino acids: CASSPTRDEQFF. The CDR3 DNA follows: TGTGCCAGCTCACCCACCCGAGATGAGCAGTTCTTC. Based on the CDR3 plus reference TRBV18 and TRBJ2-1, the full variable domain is NAGVMQNPRHLVRRRGQEARLRCSPMKGHSHVYWYRQLPEEGLKFMVYLQKENIIDESGMPKERFSAEFPKEGPSILRIQQVVRGDSAAYFCASSPTRDEQFFGPGTRLTVL.

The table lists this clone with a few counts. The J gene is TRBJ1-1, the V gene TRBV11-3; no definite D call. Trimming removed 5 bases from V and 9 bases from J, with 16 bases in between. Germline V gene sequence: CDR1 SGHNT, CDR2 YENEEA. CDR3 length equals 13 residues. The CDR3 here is CASSTTWEGKAFF. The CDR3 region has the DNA TGTGCCAGCAGCACGACTTGGGAGGGAAAAGCTTTCTTT.

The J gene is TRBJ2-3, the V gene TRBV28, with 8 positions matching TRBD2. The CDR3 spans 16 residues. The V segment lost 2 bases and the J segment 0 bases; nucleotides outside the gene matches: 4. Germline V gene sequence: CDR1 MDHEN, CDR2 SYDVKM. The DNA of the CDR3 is TGTGCCAGCAGTTTAGTTAGCGGGGAAAGCACAGATACGCAGTATTTT. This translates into CASSLVSGESTDTQYF. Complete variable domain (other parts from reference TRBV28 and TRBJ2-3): DVKVTQSSRYLVKRTGEKVFLECVQDMDHENMFWYRQDPGLGLRLIYFSYDVKMKEKGDIPEGYSVSREKKERFSLILESASTNQTSMYLCASSLVSGESTDTQYFGPGTRLTVL.

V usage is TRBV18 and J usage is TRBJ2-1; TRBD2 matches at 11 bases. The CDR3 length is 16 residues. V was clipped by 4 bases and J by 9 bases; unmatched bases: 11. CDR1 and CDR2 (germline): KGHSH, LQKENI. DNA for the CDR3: TGTGCCAGCTCACAATACATAGCGGGAGGGCCAGGTGAGCAGTTCTTC. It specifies CASSQYIAGGPGEQFF. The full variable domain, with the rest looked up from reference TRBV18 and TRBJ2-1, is NAGVMQNPRHLVRRRGQEARLRCSPMKGHSHVYWYRQLPEEGLKFMVYLQKENIIDESGMPKERFSAEFPKEGPSILRIQQVVRGDSAAYFCASSQYIAGGPGEQFFGPGTRLTVL.

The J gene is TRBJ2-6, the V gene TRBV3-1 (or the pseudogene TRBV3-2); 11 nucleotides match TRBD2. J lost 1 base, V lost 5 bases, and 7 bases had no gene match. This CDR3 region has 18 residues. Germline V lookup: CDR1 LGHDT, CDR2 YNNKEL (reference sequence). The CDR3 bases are TGTGCCAGCAGCTTAGGACTAGCGGGCGAGTCTGGGGCCAACGTCCTGACTTTC. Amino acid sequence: CASSLGLAGESGANVLTF.

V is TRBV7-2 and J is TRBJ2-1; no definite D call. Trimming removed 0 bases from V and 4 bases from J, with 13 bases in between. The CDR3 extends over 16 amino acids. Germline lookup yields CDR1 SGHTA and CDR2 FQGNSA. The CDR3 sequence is CASSLAQAPPYNEQFF. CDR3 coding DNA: TGTGCCAGCAGCTTAGCGCAAGCGCCTCCATACAATGAGCAGTTCTTC.

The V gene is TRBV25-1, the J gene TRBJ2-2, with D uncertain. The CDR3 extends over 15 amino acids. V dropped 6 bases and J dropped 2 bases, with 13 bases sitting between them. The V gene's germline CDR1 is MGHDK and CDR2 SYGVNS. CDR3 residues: CASSGYTGNTGELFF. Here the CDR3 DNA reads TGTGCCAGCAGCGGTTACACGGGTAACACCGGGGAGCTGTTTTTT.

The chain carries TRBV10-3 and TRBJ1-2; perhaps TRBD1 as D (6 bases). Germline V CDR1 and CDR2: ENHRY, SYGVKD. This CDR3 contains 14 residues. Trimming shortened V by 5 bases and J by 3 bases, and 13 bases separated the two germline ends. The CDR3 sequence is CAISLQGVDYGYTF. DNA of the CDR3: TGTGCCATCAGTTTACAGGGCGTGGACTATGGCTACACCTTC.

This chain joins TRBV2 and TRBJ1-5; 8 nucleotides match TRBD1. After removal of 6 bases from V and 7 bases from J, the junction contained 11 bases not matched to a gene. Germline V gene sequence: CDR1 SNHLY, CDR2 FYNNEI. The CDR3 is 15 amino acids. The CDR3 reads CASRKTTGEGQPQHF. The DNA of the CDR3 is TGTGCCAGCAGAAAGACGACAGGGGAAGGCCAGCCCCAGCATTTT.

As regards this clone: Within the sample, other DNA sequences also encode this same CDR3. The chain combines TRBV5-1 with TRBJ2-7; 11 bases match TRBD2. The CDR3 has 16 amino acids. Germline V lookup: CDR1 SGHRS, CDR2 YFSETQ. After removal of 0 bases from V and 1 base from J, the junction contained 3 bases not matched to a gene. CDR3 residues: CASSLGLAGSSYEQYF. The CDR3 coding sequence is TGCGCCAGCAGCTTGGGACTAGCGGGGTCGTCCTACGAGCAGTACTTC.

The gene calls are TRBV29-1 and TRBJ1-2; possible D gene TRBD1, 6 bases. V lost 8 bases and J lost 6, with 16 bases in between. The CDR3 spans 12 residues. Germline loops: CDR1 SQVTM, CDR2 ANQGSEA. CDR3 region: CSTNRVTDGYTF. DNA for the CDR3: TGCAGCACTAACAGGGTTACGGATGGCTACACCTTC.

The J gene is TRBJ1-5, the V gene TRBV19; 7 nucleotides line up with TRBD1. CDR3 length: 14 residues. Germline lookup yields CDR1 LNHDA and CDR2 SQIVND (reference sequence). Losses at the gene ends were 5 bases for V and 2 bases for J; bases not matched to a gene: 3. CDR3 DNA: TGTGCCAGTAGTCAAACAGGGGGCAATCAGCCCCAGCATTTT. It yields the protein CASSQTGGNQPQHF.

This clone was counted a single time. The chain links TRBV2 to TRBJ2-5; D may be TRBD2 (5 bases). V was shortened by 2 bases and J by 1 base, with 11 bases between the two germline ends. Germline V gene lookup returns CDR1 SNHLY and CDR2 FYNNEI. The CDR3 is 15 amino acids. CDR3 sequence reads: CASSEITAGQETQYF. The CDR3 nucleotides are TGTGCCAGCAGTGAAATTACGGCGGGCCAAGAGACCCAGTACTTC.

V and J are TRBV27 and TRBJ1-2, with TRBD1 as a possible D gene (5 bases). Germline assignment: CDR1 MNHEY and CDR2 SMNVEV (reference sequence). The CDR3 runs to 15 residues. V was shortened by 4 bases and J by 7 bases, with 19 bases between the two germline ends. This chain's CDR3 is CASSSAGSGLRGYTF. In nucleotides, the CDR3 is TGTGCCAGCAGTTCCGCAGGGTCCGGTTTACGTGGCTACACCTTC.

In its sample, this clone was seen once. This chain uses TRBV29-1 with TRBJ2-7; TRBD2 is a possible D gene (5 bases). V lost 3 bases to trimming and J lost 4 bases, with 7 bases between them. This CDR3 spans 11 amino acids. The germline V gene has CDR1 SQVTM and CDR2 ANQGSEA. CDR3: CSVDRGYEQYF. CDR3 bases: TGCAGCGTTGATCGGGGTTACGAGCAGTACTTC.